This is a list of T cell receptor beta chains from one sample in a study of T cell changes during pregnancy in multiple sclerosis. Generated by immunoSEQ multiplex PCR, the TCRdb table keeps only in-frame clones and is missing some. The sample contains around 97,000 clones, approximately 90% of which appear only once. Sample: peripheral blood, taken in the second trimester of pregnancy. These receptors all stem from a female donor in good health, enrolled as a control in a pregnancy study. CDR3s include the opening cysteine and the closing phenylalanine or tryptophan. D genes are given only for firm matches. A clone size is listed for some rows: how often the clone was seen (once, few, many), or a class if it is expanded.

clone size,J gene,V gene,D gene,CDR3 protein,CDR3 DNA
.,TRBJ2-1,TRBV28,TRBD1,CASKVGTGHSYNEQFF,TGTGCCAGCAAGGTAGGGACAGGGCACTCCTACAATGAGCAGTTCTTC
.,TRBJ1-1,TRBV28,.,CASSTTGEGITEAFF,TGTGCCAGTTCAACCACGGGGGAGGGTATCACTGAAGCTTTCTTT
once,TRBJ1-2,TRBV6-6,.,CASWTVAYGYTF,TGTGCCAGCTGGACAGTGGCTTATGGCTACACCTTC
.,TRBJ1-1,TRBV28,.,CASSSSGLNTEAFF,TGTGCCAGCAGTTCGTCGGGGTTGAACACTGAAGCTTTCTTT
few,TRBJ1-1,TRBV7-9,.,CASSAGGEAFF,TGTGCCAGCAGCGCGGGGGGTGAAGCTTTCTTT
.,TRBJ2-2,TRBV19,.,CASSMAPGELFF,TGTGCCAGTAGTATGGCCCCAGGGGAGCTGTTTTTT
.,TRBJ1-5,TRBV27,.,CASSLVGDSNQPQHF,TGTGCCAGCAGTTTAGTAGGGGATAGCAATCAGCCCCAGCATTTT
.,TRBJ2-4,TRBV2,.,CASSEATGNIQYF,TGTGCCAGCAGTGAAGCCACAGGTAACATTCAGTACTTC
.,TRBJ1-2,TRBV6-6,.,CASPPPNPRREVF,TGTGCCAGCCCCCCCCCGAACCCTAGACGGGAAGTGTTC
.,TRBJ1-3,TRBV6-6,.,CASSRGTPQEGTIYF,TGTGCCAGCAGCCGGGGGACCCCTCAAGAAGGCACCATATATTTT
.,TRBJ2-1,TRBV7-6,.,CASSLVPDGVGGYNEQFF,TGTGCCAGCAGCCTAGTTCCCGATGGGGTCGGGGGCTACAATGAGCAGTTCTTC
.,TRBJ1-4,TRBV19,TRBD1,CASSKGTGAYNEKLFF,TGTGCCAGTAGTAAAGGGACAGGGGCTTACAATGAAAAACTGTTTTTT
.,TRBJ2-7,TRBV29-1,TRBD2,CSVVWGGSHEQYF,TGCAGCGTTGTATGGGGAGGGAGTCACGAGCAGTACTTC
.,TRBJ2-5,TRBV19,TRBD1,CASSEGGTETQYF,TGTGCCAGTAGTGAAGGGGGCACAGAGACCCAGTACTTC
.,TRBJ1-5,TRBV18,TRBD1,CASSPSGGNFNQPQHF,TGTGCCAGCTCACCGTCAGGGGGGAACTTTAATCAGCCCCAGCATTTT
.,TRBJ1-1,TRBV7-9,TRBD1,CASSLGDRGPEAFF,TGTGCCAGCAGCCTCGGGGACAGGGGGCCTGAAGCTTTCTTT
.,TRBJ1-6,TRBV5-6,TRBD1,CASSPDRESSYNSPLHF,TGTGCCAGCAGCCCGGACAGGGAGAGCTCCTATAATTCACCCCTCCACTTT
.,TRBJ2-1,TRBV14,TRBD1,CASSQDRGLGEQFF,TGTGCCAGCAGCCAGGACAGGGGGCTGGGTGAGCAGTTCTTC
once,TRBJ2-6,TRBV4-1,TRBD1,CASSTGQGASGANVLTF,TGCGCCAGCAGCACCGGACAGGGGGCGTCTGGGGCCAACGTCCTGACTTTC
.,TRBJ2-7,TRBV18,.,CASSPRSGMISYEQYF,TGTGCCAGCTCACCACGTTCAGGGATGATATCCTACGAGCAGTACTTC
.,TRBJ1-4,TRBV11-2,.,CASSLGGDGKFF,TGTGCCAGCAGCTTAGGGGGGGACGGAAAGTTTTTT
few,TRBJ2-5,TRBV11-2,.,CASSLERQETQYF,TGTGCCAGCAGCTTAGAGAGGCAAGAGACCCAGTACTTC